Sequencing of this T cell receptor beta chain was carried out in a study of blood T cells in healthy people across ages (dated by TCRdb to 2015 to 2017). Context from the whole study: Template switching captured roughly one uniquely barcoded TCR beta cDNA molecule per two T cells in model experiments. To track age-related changes in TCR beta repertoire diversity, the study relied on deep sequencing normalized with unique cDNA molecular identifiers. The donors were divided into four age groups: young (average 16 years), middle-aged (about 40), aged (approximately 62) and long-lived (about 84). To avoid experimental bias, donors of different ages were randomly spread across the sequencing lanes. The study analyzed two additional independent replicas of 1 million unique cDNA reads from the same blood draw for two donors, one aged 18 to 30 and one aged 80 or older.

Receptors were amplified or captured by 5' RACE. Sequencing took place on an Illumina HiSeq 2500. A second roughly 7 to 11 cycle PCR used a sample-barcoded 5' primer and a J-beta primer mix. A template-switch 5' adaptor carrying 12 random nucleotides introduced a unique molecular identifier onto each TCR beta cDNA molecule. Each sample yielded at least 3 million CDR3-containing paired-end reads. First-strand cDNA was synthesized from all RNA with the Mint cDNA synthesis kit, primed by a TRBC-specific oligonucleotide. Following uracil-DNA glycosylase treatment, all cDNA underwent a first 18-cycle PCR with the universal primers M1SS and BC2_uni_R. In the source study's methods: For normalization, 1 million high-quality reads, each with a distinct molecular identifier, were randomly selected from each sample. Instead of being binned into consensus sequences, reads with shared molecular identifiers were discarded. CDR3 identification, clonotype clustering and error correction used MiTCR with a Q25 quality threshold and the strictest error-elimination algorithm. A nonparametric unseen species model with Euler transformation was used to estimate lower-bound total TCR beta diversity. TCRdb reanalyzed the raw reads on its own, using fastp at Q25 for trimming and MiXCR for clone calling, and kept in-frame beta chains. Every entry covers one CDR3 protein and lists the most common genes and DNA from its rows. These V and J calls derive from TCRdb rather than the authors' analysis. The sample table records 1.2 million to 1.5 million distinct CDR3 sequences; approximately 59% of these occur just once. Of the sample, roughly 6.3% falls within the top ten clones.

Donors were about 36 systemically healthy Caucasian individuals from Russia aged 6 to 90 years. Each donor gave approximately 9.3 milliliters of peripheral blood, collected into EDTA-treated Vacutainer tubes. Ficoll-Paque density-gradient centrifugation was used to isolate PBMCs, with at least 6.5 million per sample. Trizol reagent was used to extract total RNA from the PBMCs, yielding at least 5 micrograms per sample. For every donor, flow cytometry on a PBMC aliquot measured the percentage of naive CD45RAhigh/CD27high T cells. From a lookup of the germline V gene (reference sequence), CDR1 and CDR2 are MNHNY and SVGAGI. A distance of 12 bases separates the germline ends of V and J, which lose 0 bases and 1 base respectively. Spanning cysteine to phenylalanine, the CDR3 consists of 16 amino acids. Solely the CDR3 DNA is kept, with 48 bases framed from the first base. This clonotype was observed a few times. This receptor's antigen is unknown. Qualities for individual bases were not recorded, and no much larger clone is one base off.

On the study overall, not on this receptor specifically: Bulk unsorted PBMC profiling prevented conclusive comparison of naive and antigen-experienced compartments. Because the CMV infection status of the donors was unknown, age-related changes in expanded clonotypes may potentially have been confounded. Estimates of total diversity based on one million sequenced T cells were considered lower bounds and underestimates. Compared with the aged group, more naive CD4+ T cells, fewer expanded clones and increased TCR diversity were shown by the long-lived group, suggesting age selection. As age increased, observed TCR beta diversity per million T cells dropped in a roughly linear way, and a significant reduction was already evident by age about 40. The percentage of naive T cells measured by flow cytometry correlated strongly with observed TCR beta diversity.

The TCR originated in a man between 18 and 29 years old in good health. The V gene is TRBV6-6 and the J gene is TRBJ1-1; TRBD1 is a weak D gene call, 5 bases matching. Input material: blood. The bases read TGTGCCAGCAGTTACTCGATGCGGCAGGGGAACACTGAAGCTTTCTTT. Its amino acids are CASSYSMRQGNTEAFF.